This is a list of T cell receptor beta chains from one sample in a study of blood T cells in healthy people across ages. Each CDR3 protein gets one entry after TCRdb re-called the 5' RACE reads with MiXCR. The data show about 1,800,000 distinct CDR3 sequences, 28% seen once. The sequencing input was blood. The receptors derive from a woman under 40 in good health. Both conserved end residues are part of each CDR3. D genes are given only for firm matches. Expanded clones get a size class; other rows say once, few or many, or leave the size out.

DNA	CDR3	D	size	V	J
TGTGCCATCAGTGAGTCCGGGACTAGCGAGGAGACCCAGTACTTC	CAISESGTSEETQYF	TRBD2	NA	TRBV10-3	TRBJ2-5
TGCGCCAGCAGCCTGAAGGGTAGCGGGACCAGTGGAGAGCAGTTCTTC	CASSLKGSGTSGEQFF	TRBD2	NA	TRBV5-1	TRBJ2-1
TGTGCCAGCAGGCCGACAGGATCGGCTTCACCCCTCCACTTT	CASRPTGSASPLHF	NA	NA	TRBV6-5	TRBJ1-6
TGCAGCGGCGGACAGGTCGGCACTGAAGCTTTCTTT	CSGGQVGTEAFF	TRBD1	many	TRBV29-1	TRBJ1-1
TGTGCCAGCAGCCAAGTAGTGGGATATGGCTACACCTTC	CASSQVVGYGYTF	NA	NA	TRBV14	TRBJ1-2
TGTGCCAGCAGCCCCGTGGCGCTCTATGGCTACACCTTC	CASSPVALYGYTF	NA	many	TRBV7-9	TRBJ1-2
TGTGCCAGCTCAGTCGACAGGGATGGAGACAATCAGCCCCAGCATTTT	CASSVDRDGDNQPQHF	TRBD1	NA	TRBV18	TRBJ1-5
TGTGCCAGCAGTTTGATTCGGGGGGGCACAGATACGCAGTATTTT	CASSLIRGGTDTQYF	TRBD2	NA	TRBV28	TRBJ2-3
TGTGCCAGCTTAGGATCTGAGCAGTTCTTC	CASLGSEQFF	NA	NA	TRBV7-2	TRBJ2-1
TGCAGTGCTAGAGGGACTAGCGGGCCCTATCAAGAGACCCAGTACTTC	CSARGTSGPYQETQYF	TRBD2	few	TRBV20-1	TRBJ2-5
TGTGCCAGCAGCTTGGCCCCCGCTGGACAGGGGGACTACAATGAGCAGTTCTTC	CASSLAPAGQGDYNEQFF	TRBD1	NA	TRBV5-5	TRBJ2-1
TGTGCCAGCAGCATTTCTAGCGGGAGCAATGAGCAGTTCTTC	CASSISSGSNEQFF	TRBD2	NA	TRBV11-2	TRBJ2-1
TGTGCCAGCAGCCAAGTGAAATTTCCGGGACTAGCATTTAACTTCAATGAGCAGTTCTTC	CASSQVKFPGLAFNFNEQFF	TRBD2	few	TRBV3-1	TRBJ2-1
TGTGCCAGCAACACCGGGACAGGGGGCAGCGAGCAGTACTTC	CASNTGTGGSEQYF	TRBD1	many	TRBV6-5	TRBJ2-7
TGTGCCAGCAGAATAGCGGCCGGAAATTCACCCCTCCACTTT	CASRIAAGNSPLHF	NA	NA	TRBV7-2	TRBJ1-6
TGTGCCAGCAGCTTATCTCCTAGCGGCAAAGAGACCCAGTACTTC	CASSLSPSGKETQYF	TRBD2	NA	TRBV7-2	TRBJ2-5
TGTGCCAGCAGCTCCCTGGGGGGGGTTCTGTTCGGCTACACCTTC	CASSSLGGVLFGYTF	NA	NA	TRBV7-2	TRBJ1-2
TGTGCCAGCAGTCCACCGGAGGGCACCAGGGGTGGCTACACCTTC	CASSPPEGTRGGYTF	NA	few	TRBV12-3/TRBV12-4	TRBJ1-2
TGCAGTGCTCCTGACGACGCTAACTATGGCTACACCTTC	CSAPDDANYGYTF	NA	NA	TRBV20-1	TRBJ1-2
TGCGCCAGCAGCTCGAAGTTAGCGGGAGCGCGCATAGATACGCAGTATTTT	CASSSKLAGARIDTQYF	TRBD2	NA	TRBV5-1	TRBJ2-3
TGCGCCAGCAGCTTGGGGCAGGGGGTCCTCTCCTACAATGAGCAGTTCTTC	CASSLGQGVLSYNEQFF	TRBD1	NA	TRBV5-1	TRBJ2-1
TGCAGTGCTAGACAGAGCGGGAGGCGCGCCGACGAGCAGTACTTC	CSARQSGRRADEQYF	TRBD2	many	TRBV20-1	TRBJ2-7
TGTGCCAGCATCCCCGGCGGTACGGATGAAAAACTGTTTTTT	CASIPGGTDEKLFF	NA	NA	TRBV6-1	TRBJ1-4
TGCAGTGTTACTCTAGGAGTTGCAGAGCAGTTCTTC	CSVTLGVAEQFF	NA	NA	TRBV20-1	TRBJ2-1
TGTGCCAGCAGCTTGGACAGGTCAAATTCACCCCTCCACTTT	CASSLDRSNSPLHF	TRBD1	many	TRBV7-2	TRBJ1-6
TGTGCCAGCTTGAGCGGTGATATCTCCTACGAGCAGTACTTC	CASLSGDISYEQYF	NA	few	TRBV6-2/TRBV6-3	TRBJ2-7
TGCGCCAGCACCTCTGGGGTGCAGCAAGAGACCCAGTACTTC	CASTSGVQQETQYF	NA	NA	TRBV5-1	TRBJ2-5
TGTGCCAGCAGCCCGGGACGCCGTTGCTACGAGCAGTACTTC	CASSPGRRCYEQYF	NA	few	TRBV25-1	TRBJ2-7
TGCAGTGCTAGACTAGCGGAGGGAGGTGGGACCCAGTACTTC	CSARLAEGGGTQYF	TRBD2	NA	TRBV20-1	TRBJ2-5
TGTGCCAGCAGTGGCAGTTACGGGCAGTACTTC	CASSGSYGQYF	NA	few	TRBV2	TRBJ2-7
TGCGCCAGCAGCCAAGTTAGCGAGGGCCGTGGGAATGAGCAGTTCTTC	CASSQVSEGRGNEQFF	NA	NA	TRBV4-1	TRBJ2-1
TGTGCCAGCTCACCAGGTTCGGGGGCGCATAGTGGCTACACCTTC	CASSPGSGAHSGYTF	NA	NA	TRBV18	TRBJ1-2
TGTGCCAGCAGCTTTTTGGTGAACGGGGAGCAGTACTTC	CASSFLVNGEQYF	NA	NA	TRBV5-5	TRBJ2-7
TGTGCCAACACTATCCGAGGACAGAGCGCAGATACGCAGTATTTT	CANTIRGQSADTQYF	NA	NA	TRBV12-3/TRBV12-4	TRBJ2-3
TGCAGCGTCGGGGGAATGGCTGAGACCCAGTACTTC	CSVGGMAETQYF	NA	many	TRBV29-1	TRBJ2-5
TGTGCCACCAGCAAATGGGAGCCGGGGACAGGGATTCAGTCCCTCCACTTT	CATSKWEPGTGIQSLHF	TRBD1	few	TRBV15	TRBJ1-6
TGTGCCAGCAGCTCGGGACAGGAGCATTACGAGCAGTACTTC	CASSSGQEHYEQYF	TRBD1	NA	TRBV7-6	TRBJ2-7
TGTGCCAGCAGCGACAATGTCTGGGCCCGAGAAGCTTTCTTT	CASSDNVWAREAFF	NA	NA	TRBV7-2	TRBJ1-1
TGTGCCAGCAGCTCTGGACAGGGGGGCGCCCAAGAGACCCAGTACTTC	CASSSGQGGAQETQYF	TRBD1	many	TRBV7-2	TRBJ2-5
TGCAGTGTCCGGAGGTCCGGGAGGGCCAACGAGCAGTACTTC	CSVRRSGRANEQYF	TRBD2	few	TRBV20-1	TRBJ2-7
TGCGCCAGCAGCCAAGATGGAAGCTACTATGGCTACACCTTC	CASSQDGSYYGYTF	NA	few	TRBV4-1	TRBJ1-2
TGCAGTGCTTTGCGGGACCCAAGCTCCTACGAGCAGTACTTC	CSALRDPSSYEQYF	NA	many	TRBV20-1	TRBJ2-7